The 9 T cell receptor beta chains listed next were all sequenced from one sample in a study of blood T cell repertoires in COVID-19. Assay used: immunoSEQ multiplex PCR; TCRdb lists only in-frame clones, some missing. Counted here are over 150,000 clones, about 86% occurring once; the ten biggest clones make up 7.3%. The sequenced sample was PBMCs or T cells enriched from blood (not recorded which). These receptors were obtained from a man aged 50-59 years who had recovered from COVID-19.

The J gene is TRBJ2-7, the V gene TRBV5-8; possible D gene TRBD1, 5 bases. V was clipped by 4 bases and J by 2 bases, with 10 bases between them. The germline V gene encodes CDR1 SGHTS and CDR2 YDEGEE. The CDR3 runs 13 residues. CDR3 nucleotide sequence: TGTGCCAGCAGCCAAGACAGAACCTACGAGCAGTACTTC. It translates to CASSQDRTYEQYF.

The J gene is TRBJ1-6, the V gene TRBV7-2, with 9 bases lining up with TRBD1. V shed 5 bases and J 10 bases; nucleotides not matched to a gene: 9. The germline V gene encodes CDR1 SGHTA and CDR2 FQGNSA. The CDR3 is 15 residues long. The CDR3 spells CASSLSTGGQSPLHF. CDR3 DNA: TGTGCCAGCAGCCTCTCTACAGGGGGCCAGTCACCCCTCCACTTT.

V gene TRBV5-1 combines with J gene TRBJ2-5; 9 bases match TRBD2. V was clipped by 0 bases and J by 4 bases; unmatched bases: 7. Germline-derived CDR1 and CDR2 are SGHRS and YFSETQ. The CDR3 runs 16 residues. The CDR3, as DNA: TGCGCCAGCAGCTTGGGCAGCGGGGGGTCGGGAGAGACCCAGTACTTC. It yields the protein CASSLGSGGSGETQYF.

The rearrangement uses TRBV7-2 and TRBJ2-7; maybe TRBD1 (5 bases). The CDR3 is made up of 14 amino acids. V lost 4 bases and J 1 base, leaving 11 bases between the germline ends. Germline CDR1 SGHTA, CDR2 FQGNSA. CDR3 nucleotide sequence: TGTGCCAGCAGCTCTGACGACAGTTCCTACGAGCAGTACTTC. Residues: CASSSDDSSYEQYF.

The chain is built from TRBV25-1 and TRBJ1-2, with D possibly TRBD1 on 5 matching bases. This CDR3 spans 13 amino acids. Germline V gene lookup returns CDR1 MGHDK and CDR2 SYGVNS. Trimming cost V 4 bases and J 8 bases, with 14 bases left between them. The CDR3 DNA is TGTGCCAGCAGTGTTGGGGACTGGGACGGCTACACCTTC. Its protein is CASSVGDWDGYTF.

Here the CDR3 reads CASSLGQNQPQHF. CDR3 DNA sequence: TGTGCCAGCAGCTTGGGGCAAAATCAGCCCCAGCATTTT. V gene TRBV11-3 combines with J gene TRBJ1-5; D possibly corresponds to TRBD1 (5 bases). V lost 3 bases to trimming and J lost 4 bases, with 7 bases between them. This CDR3 comprises 13 residues. Germline assignment: CDR1 SGHNT and CDR2 YENEEA.

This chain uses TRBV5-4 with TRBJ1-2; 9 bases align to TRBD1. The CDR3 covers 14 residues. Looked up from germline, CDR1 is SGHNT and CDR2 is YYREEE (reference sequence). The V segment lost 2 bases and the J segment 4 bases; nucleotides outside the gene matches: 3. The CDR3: CASSLDRGSYGYTF. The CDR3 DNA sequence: TGTGCCAGCAGCTTAGACAGGGGGAGCTATGGCTACACCTTC. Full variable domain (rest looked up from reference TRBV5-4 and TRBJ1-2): ETGVTQSPTHLIKTRGQQVTLRCSSQSGHNTVSWYQQALGQGPQFIFQYYREEENGRGNFPPRFSGLQFPNYSSELNVNALELDDSALYLCASSLDRGSYGYTFGSGTRLTVV.

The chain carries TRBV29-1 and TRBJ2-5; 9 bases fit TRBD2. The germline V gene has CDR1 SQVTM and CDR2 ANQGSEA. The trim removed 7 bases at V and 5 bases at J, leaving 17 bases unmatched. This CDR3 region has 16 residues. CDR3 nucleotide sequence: TGCAGCGCCGGGGGCTCTAGCGGGGCCTCTCAGGAGACCCAGTACTTC. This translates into CSAGGSSGASQETQYF.

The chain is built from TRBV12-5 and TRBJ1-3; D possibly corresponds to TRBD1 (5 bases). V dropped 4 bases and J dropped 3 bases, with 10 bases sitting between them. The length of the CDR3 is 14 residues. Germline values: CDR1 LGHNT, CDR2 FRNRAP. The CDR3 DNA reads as TGTGCTAGTGGTTCAGGGTCCCGTGGAAACACCATATATTTT. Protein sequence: CASGSGSRGNTIYF.